This TCR beta chain was found in a study of CD8+ T cells in alopecia areata. This sample's treatment: oral pan-JAK inhibitor, 5-10 mg twice daily. Samples from alopecia areata patients were lesional scalp punch biopsies and peripheral blood. Unmatched junction bases numbered 8, after V lost 4 bases and J lost 5 bases. The CDR3 totals 16 residues. From germline, CDR1 is MNHNY and CDR2 SVGAGI (reference sequence). Study findings and constraints: The study found TCR sharing across patients less clear than in mice, possibly for HLA reasons.

Of note for this clone: The antigen is not known.

TCR sequencing used cDNA made by reverse transcription of extracted RNA. Assay used: immunoSEQ multiplex PCR; TCRdb lists only in-frame clones, some missing. The sample has approximately 200,000 clones, approximately 47% seen once; the top ten hold 2.6%. The chain combines TRBV6-6 with TRBJ2-5; 12 bases fit TRBD2. The sample was CD4+ T cells sorted from blood, taken around week 37, from a patient treated with tofacitinib. This receptor was identified in a human donor with alopecia areata. The CDR3, as DNA: TGTGCCAGCAGTTCTCTAGCGGGAGGGCCAGTGGAGACCCAGTACTTC. As protein: CASSSLAGGPVETQYF.